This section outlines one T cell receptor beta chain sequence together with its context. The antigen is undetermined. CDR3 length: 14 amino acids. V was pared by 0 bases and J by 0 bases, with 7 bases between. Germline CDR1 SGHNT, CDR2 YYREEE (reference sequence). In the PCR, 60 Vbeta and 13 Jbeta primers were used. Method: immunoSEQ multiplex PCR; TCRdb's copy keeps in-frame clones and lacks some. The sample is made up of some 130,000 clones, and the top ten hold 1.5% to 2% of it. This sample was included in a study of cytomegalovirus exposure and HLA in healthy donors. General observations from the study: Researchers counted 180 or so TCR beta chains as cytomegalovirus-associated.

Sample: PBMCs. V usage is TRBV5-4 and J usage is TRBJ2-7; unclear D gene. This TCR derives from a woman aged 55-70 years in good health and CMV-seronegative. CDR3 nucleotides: TGTGCCAGCAGCTTGGGAGAGAACTCCTACGAGCAGTACTTC. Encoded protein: CASSLGENSYEQYF.